This TCR beta chain was recorded in a study of identical twins' blood T cells. This clonotype was detected only a few times. Libraries were made from RNA as TCR cDNA, using a modified protocol. Each TCR cDNA library carried sample-specific barcodes on both ends. TCRdb itself ran the 5' RACE reads through MiXCR, one entry per CDR3 protein. The data show 300,000 to 450,000 distinct CDR3 sequences, about 28% seen once. CDR1 is DFQATT, CDR2 SNEGSKA, per germline (reference sequence). The CDR3 length is 15 residues. J gave up 2 bases and V 6 bases, and 7 bases lay outside the gene matches. This rearrangement joins TRBV20-1 to TRBJ1-3; 10 bases are a match to TRBD1. The clonotype was recovered from a woman between 18 and 50 years old in good health. Sequencing input: PBMCs. The CDR3 sequence: CSAITGTGAGNTIYF. The CDR3 nucleotides are TGCAGTGCAATTACCGGGACAGGGGCTGGAAACACCATATATTTT.